One and the same sample provided the 26 T cell receptor beta chains below, sequenced in a study of shared clonotypes between healthy human individuals. Profiling relied on immunoSEQ multiplex PCR, and the TCRdb table lists in-frame clones only, not all of them. Of 1,500,000 or so clones listed, around 98.5% are singletons. Sequenced material: naive CD4+ T cells sorted from blood. Specified subset: CD45RA+ positively selected. Every receptor here comes from a man aged 25-45 years in good health.

This chain links TRBV18 with TRBJ2-3; D perhaps matches TRBD1 (7 bases). The germline V gene encodes CDR1 KGHSH and CDR2 LQKENI. V shed 6 bases and J shed 5 bases, with 15 bases lying between them. The CDR3 sequence is 14 residues long. The CDR3 reads CASSMEGAIDTQYF. The DNA for the CDR3 is TGTGCCAGCTCTATGGAGGGGGCCATAGATACGCAGTATTTT.

Written as DNA, the CDR3 is TGTGCCAGCAGTTACGCGCCCCTCAATGAGCAGTTCTTC. This encodes CASSYAPLNEQFF. The chain is built from TRBV6-5 and TRBJ2-1, with D hard to call. Trimming left V 2 bases short and J 6 bases short, with 8 bases between. Germline loops: CDR1 MNHEY, CDR2 SVGAGI. This CDR3 spans 13 amino acids.

V gene TRBV2 combines with J gene TRBJ2-4; D is unclear. This CDR3 comprises 13 residues. Germline V CDR1 and CDR2: SNHLY, FYNNEI. Between the trimmed V and J ends, which lost 4 bases and 0 bases, there was a span of 4 bases. The CDR3 nucleotides read TGTGCCAGCAGTGGTCTAGCCAAAAACATTCAGTACTTC. It encodes CASSGLAKNIQYF.

This sequence joins TRBV28 and TRBJ2-5, with D unclear. The V gene's germline CDR1 is MDHEN and CDR2 SYDVKM. V lost 6 bases to trimming and J lost 1 base, with 6 bases between them. The CDR3 contains 12 residues. CDR3 in amino acids: CASSQPQETQYF. CDR3 sequence (DNA): TGTGCCAGCAGCCAACCCCAAGAGACCCAGTACTTC.

The chain has TRBV14 and TRBJ1-2; 7 bases are shared with TRBD1. This CDR3 comprises 14 residues. Germline CDR1 reads SGHDN; CDR2 reads FVKESK. V lost 1 base, J lost 7 bases, and 6 bases stayed unmatched. The CDR3 DNA reads TGTGCCAGCAGCCAAGTGAGGGGGCTCGGTGGCTACACCTTC. Translation gives CASSQVRGLGGYTF.

The CDR3 DNA reads as TGTGCCAGCAGCGTAGACAGGGGGCCCTCCTACGAGCAGTACTTC. Its translation: CASSVDRGPSYEQYF. The chain joins TRBV9 to TRBJ2-7, with TRBD1 identical over 9 bases. CDR1 is SGDLS and CDR2 is YYNGEE in the germline V gene. The CDR3 sequence is 15 residues long. The J segment lost 0 bases and the V segment lost 0 bases, leaving 1 base of the junction unmatched.

This clone came up once. This chain links TRBV5-1 with TRBJ1-2; TRBD1 might be the D (6 bases). The CDR3 has 14 amino acids. CDR1 and CDR2 (germline): SGHRS, YFSETQ. V lost 0 bases and J lost 6, with 12 bases in between. CDR3 DNA sequence: TGCGCCAGCAGCTTGGTGGCGGGGGCGGATGGCTACACCTTC. Amino acids: CASSLVAGADGYTF.

In DNA, the CDR3 is TGTGCCAGCAGCTTAGGTCCTAGCGGTGACGAGCAGTACTTC. It translates to CASSLGPSGDEQYF. V usage is TRBV7-9 and J usage is TRBJ2-7; 7 positions match TRBD2. The CDR3 is made up of 14 amino acids. The germline CDR1 and CDR2 sequences are SEHNR and FQNEAQ (reference sequence). After removal of 1 base from V and 5 bases from J, the junction contained 5 bases not matched to a gene.

A remark on this clone: This CDR3 is also generated by other DNA sequences in the sample. This rearrangement joins TRBV5-4 to TRBJ2-7; TRBD2 matches 8 bases. Germline trimming cut 0 bases from V and 0 bases from J; bases unmatched to any gene: 2. Germline lookup yields CDR1 SGHNT and CDR2 YYREEE (reference sequence). This CDR3 has 15 residues. The CDR3 coding sequence is TGTGCCAGCAGCTTGGGGAGCGGGAGCTCCTACGAGCAGTACTTC. Its translation: CASSLGSGSSYEQYF. Based on the CDR3 plus reference TRBV5-4 and TRBJ2-7, the full variable domain is ETGVTQSPTHLIKTRGQQVTLRCSSQSGHNTVSWYQQALGQGPQFIFQYYREEENGRGNFPPRFSGLQFPNYSSELNVNALELDDSALYLCASSLGSGSSYEQYFGPGTRLTVT.

The chain couples TRBV18 to TRBJ1-5, with a possible D match to TRBD1 (6 bases). The CDR3 is 16 residues long. Germline assignment: CDR1 KGHSH and CDR2 LQKENI. The V gene lost 1 base and the J gene lost 0 bases, with 10 bases spanning the gap. Here the CDR3 reads CASSPRPGDSNQPQHF. In DNA, the CDR3 is TGTGCCAGCTCACCACGACCAGGGGATAGCAATCAGCCCCAGCATTTT.

This clone was seen once. Other DNA variants within this sample encode the same CDR3. The chain recombines TRBV18 with TRBJ2-5; no definite D call. Germline CDR1 reads KGHSH; CDR2 reads LQKENI. The CDR3 loop spans 12 amino acids. Trimming took 3 bases from V and 0 from J, leaving 2 bases between them. CDR3 nucleotides: TGTGCCAGCTCACCTCACCAAGAGACCCAGTACTTC. Translating gives CASSPHQETQYF.

The J gene is TRBJ2-7, the V gene TRBV28; no definite D call. Trimming took 2 bases from V and 3 from J, leaving 8 bases between them. The CDR3 contains 13 residues. Germline assignment: CDR1 MDHEN and CDR2 SYDVKM. CDR3 DNA: TGTGCCAGCAGTTTACCAGAGCTCTACGAGCAGTACTTC. Translation gives CASSLPELYEQYF. The whole variable domain, filled in from reference TRBV28 and TRBJ2-7, reads DVKVTQSSRYLVKRTGEKVFLECVQDMDHENMFWYRQDPGLGLRLIYFSYDVKMKEKGDIPEGYSVSREKKERFSLILESASTNQTSMYLCASSLPELYEQYFGPGTRLTVT.

The genes are TRBV7-9 and TRBJ2-5; D ambiguous. This CDR3 contains 15 residues. From germline, CDR1 is SEHNR and CDR2 FQNEAQ (reference sequence). Trimming removed 5 bases from V and 4 bases from J, with 17 bases in between. The CDR3 reads CASSKQDVLRETQYF. The CDR3 DNA is TGTGCCAGCAGCAAGCAAGACGTCCTACGAGAGACCCAGTACTTC.

This clone appeared a single time. This CDR3 is also generated by other DNA sequences in the sample. The gene calls are TRBV6-5 and TRBJ1-2; D is undetermined. CDR3 length equals 13 residues. Germline V gene sequence: CDR1 MNHEY, CDR2 SVGAGI. The germline V and J ends were trimmed by 2 bases and 0 bases, with 4 bases remaining between them. The CDR3: CASSYAANYGYTF. As DNA, the CDR3 is TGTGCCAGCAGTTACGCCGCTAACTATGGCTACACCTTC.

CDR3 residues: CATSREGVYQETQYF. The CDR3 nucleotides read TGTGCCACCAGCAGAGAGGGGGTGTACCAAGAGACCCAGTACTTC. The chain combines TRBV15 with TRBJ2-5; either TRBD1 or TRBD2 may fit D (5 bases each). This CDR3 is built from 15 residues. CDR1 and CDR2 (germline): LNHNV, YYDKDF (reference sequence). Trimming took 0 bases from V and 0 from J, leaving 8 bases between them.

CDR3 DNA: TGCGCCAGCAGCGAGGGGACTCCCTGGGCTTTCTTT. As protein: CASSEGTPWAFF. The V and J genes are TRBV5-1 and TRBJ1-1, with D perhaps TRBD1 (5 bases). CDR1 is SGHRS, CDR2 YFSETQ, per germline. Trimming took 4 bases from V and 11 from J, leaving 15 bases between them. There are 12 residues in the CDR3.

This chain links TRBV2 with TRBJ1-3; D is unclear. The germline V gene has CDR1 SNHLY and CDR2 FYNNEI. There are 13 residues in the CDR3. V shed 4 bases and J shed 4 bases, with 8 bases lying between them. The CDR3 is CASSGDPGNTIYF. The DNA for the CDR3 is TGTGCCAGCAGTGGCGACCCGGGAAACACCATATATTTT.

V and J are TRBV6-6 and TRBJ2-5, with 9 bases identical to TRBD1. Germline V lookup: CDR1 MNHNY, CDR2 SVGAGI (reference sequence). The junction had 6 bases not matched to a gene; V was cut back by 2 bases and J by 5 bases. The CDR3 length is 15 residues. The CDR3 coding sequence is TGTGCCAGCAGTTACCTTAACAGGGGGCGGGAGACCCAGTACTTC. Its protein product is CASSYLNRGRETQYF.

The chain combines TRBV2 with TRBJ2-1; 11 nucleotides align to TRBD2. CDR3 length: 15 residues. CDR1 SNHLY and CDR2 FYNNEI come from the germline V gene. Unmatched junction bases numbered 4, after V lost 4 bases and J lost 5 bases. CDR3 residues: CASSVLAGGDNEQFF. CDR3 sequence (DNA): TGTGCCAGCAGTGTCTTAGCGGGAGGGGACAATGAGCAGTTCTTC.

About this clone itself: Other DNA sequences in this specimen translate into the identical CDR3. The genes are TRBV5-1 and TRBJ1-1; the match to TRBD1 covers 8 bases. Germline V CDR1 and CDR2: SGHRS, YFSETQ. The CDR3 extends over 14 amino acids. The trim removed 5 bases at V and 1 base at J, leaving 4 bases unmatched. The CDR3 DNA is TGCGCCAGCAGTCCCGACAGGGGGAACACTGAAGCTTTCTTT. Amino acid sequence: CASSPDRGNTEAFF.

The chain uses TRBV7-2 and TRBJ2-1; D call uncertain. Per germline, CDR1 SGHTA and CDR2 FQGNSA. CDR3 length: 8 residues. V lost 5 bases to trimming and J lost 10 bases, with 0 bases between them. The CDR3 spells CASSEQFF. The CDR3 region has the DNA TGTGCCAGCAGCGAGCAGTTCTTC. The whole variable domain, filled in from reference TRBV7-2 and TRBJ2-1, reads GAGVSQSPSNKVTEKGKDVELRCDPISGHTALYWYRQSLGQGLEFLIYFQGNSAPDKSGLPSDRFSAERTGGSVSTLTIQRTQQEDSAVYLCASSEQFFGPGTRLTVL.

The chain links TRBV7-8 to TRBJ1-1; the D gene is possibly TRBD1 (5 bases). This CDR3 spans 16 amino acids. The germline V gene encodes CDR1 SGHVS and CDR2 FQNEAQ. The V end was cut by 3 bases, the J end by 0 bases, with 14 bases between. The CDR3 is CASSFLWGQMNTEAFF. The CDR3 DNA follows: TGTGCCAGCAGCTTTTTGTGGGGCCAAATGAACACTGAAGCTTTCTTT.

V and J are TRBV4-1 and TRBJ2-1; TRBD2 is a possible D gene (7 bases). There are 11 residues in the CDR3. Germline lookup yields CDR1 MGHRA and CDR2 YSYEKL. The germline V and J ends were trimmed by 4 bases and 10 bases, with 8 bases remaining between them. The CDR3: CASSPGGEQFF. The CDR3 bases are TGCGCCAGCAGCCCGGGGGGCGAGCAGTTCTTC.

The chain is built from TRBV5-8 and TRBJ2-7, with D tentatively TRBD1 (7 bases). The CDR3 is made up of 14 amino acids. The germline gives CDR1 SGHTS, CDR2 YDEGEE. The germline V and J ends were trimmed by 8 bases and 2 bases, with 17 bases remaining between them. The CDR3 spells CARGGTASTYEQYF. CDR3 coding DNA: TGTGCCAGGGGCGGGACAGCCTCTACCTACGAGCAGTACTTC.

V usage is TRBV28 and J usage is TRBJ2-1, with TRBD2 matching 11 bases. CDR3 length: 16 amino acids. Germline CDR1 MDHEN, CDR2 SYDVKM. V was clipped by 4 bases and J by 3 bases; unmatched bases: 5. CDR3 bases: TGTGCCAGCAGTTGGGGGACTAGCGGATACTACAATGAGCAGTTCTTC. It translates to CASSWGTSGYYNEQFF.

A remark on this clone: Other DNA sequences in this sample translate to the same CDR3. The rearrangement uses TRBV11-2 and TRBJ2-3, with TRBD2 matching 7 bases. Germline V lookup: CDR1 SGHAT, CDR2 FQNNGV. The CDR3 consists of 16 residues. The V gene end was trimmed by 1 base and the J gene end by 3 bases; junction bases not matched to a gene: 7. The CDR3 region is CASSLGLAGVTDTQYF. The CDR3, as DNA: TGTGCCAGCAGCTTAGGACTAGCCGGCGTGACAGATACGCAGTATTTT.